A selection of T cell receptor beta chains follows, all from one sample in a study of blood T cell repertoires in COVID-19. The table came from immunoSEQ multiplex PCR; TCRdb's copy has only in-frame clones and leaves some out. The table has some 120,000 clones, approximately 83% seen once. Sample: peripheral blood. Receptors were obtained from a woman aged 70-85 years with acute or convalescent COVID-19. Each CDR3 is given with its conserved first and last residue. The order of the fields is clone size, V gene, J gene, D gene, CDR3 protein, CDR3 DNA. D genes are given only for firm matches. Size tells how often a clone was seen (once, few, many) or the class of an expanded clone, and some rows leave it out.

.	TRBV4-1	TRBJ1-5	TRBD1	CASSPGDAGGYNQPQHF	TGCGCCAGCAGCCCGGGCGACGCAGGGGGTTATAATCAGCCCCAGCATTTT
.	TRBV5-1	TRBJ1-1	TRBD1	CASSLGTGVDTEAFF	TGCGCCAGCAGCTTGGGGACAGGGGTGGACACTGAAGCTTTCTTT
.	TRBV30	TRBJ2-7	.	CAWRVTGTYEQYF	TGTGCCTGGAGGGTAACGGGAACTTACGAGCAGTACTTC
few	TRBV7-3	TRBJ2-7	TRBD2	CASSPRPGTNHEQYF	TGTGCCAGCAGCCCACGGCCGGGGACTAACCACGAGCAGTACTTC
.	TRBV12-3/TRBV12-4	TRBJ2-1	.	CASSSSGNEQFF	TGTGCCAGCAGTTCTAGTGGCAATGAGCAGTTCTTC
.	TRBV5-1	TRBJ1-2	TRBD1	CASSRESGGDGYTF	TGCGCCAGCTCCCGTGAGTCAGGGGGCGATGGCTACACCTTC
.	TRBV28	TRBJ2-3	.	CASSFISQGGTDTQYF	TGTGCCAGCAGCTTTATTTCCCAAGGGGGCACAGATACGCAGTATTTT
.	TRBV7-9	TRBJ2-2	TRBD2	CASRRLAENTGELFF	TGTGCCAGCAGGCGACTAGCTGAGAACACCGGGGAGCTGTTTTTT
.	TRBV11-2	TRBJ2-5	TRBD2	CASSLGSLAGGETQYF	TGTGCCAGCAGCTTAGGCTCCCTAGCGGGAGGGGAGACCCAGTACTTC
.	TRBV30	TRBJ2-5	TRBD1	CAWSAGTDQETQYF	TGTGCCTGGAGTGCGGGGACAGATCAAGAGACCCAGTACTTC
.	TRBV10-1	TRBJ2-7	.	CASSATAISYEQYF	TGCGCCAGCAGTGCGACAGCGATCTCCTACGAGCAGTACTTC
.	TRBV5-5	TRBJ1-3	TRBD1	CASSLTGGASGNTIYF	TGTGCCAGCAGTTTGACAGGGGGCGCATCCGGAAACACCATATATTTT
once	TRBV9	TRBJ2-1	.	CASSLLANEQFF	TGTGCCAGCAGCCTCCTCGCGAATGAGCAGTTCTTC
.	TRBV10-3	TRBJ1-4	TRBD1	CAISVGTGGAEKLFF	TGTGCCATCAGTGTAGGGACAGGGGGCGCTGAAAAACTGTTTTTT
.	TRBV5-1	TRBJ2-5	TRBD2	CASSWTSGETQYF	TGCGCCAGCAGCTGGACTAGCGGAGAGACCCAGTACTTC
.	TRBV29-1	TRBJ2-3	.	CSVDSTDTQYF	TGCAGCGTTGATAGTACAGATACGCAGTATTTT
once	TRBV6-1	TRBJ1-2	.	CASSETGANYGYTF	TGTGCCAGCAGTGAAACCGGGGCTAACTATGGCTACACCTTC
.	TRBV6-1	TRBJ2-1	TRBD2	CASSDPGTSGYNEQFF	TGTGCCAGCAGTGACCCCGGGACTAGCGGTTACAATGAGCAGTTCTTC
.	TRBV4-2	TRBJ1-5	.	CASSQEESGNQPQHF	TGTGCCAGCAGCCAAGAAGAGTCGGGAAATCAGCCCCAGCATTTT
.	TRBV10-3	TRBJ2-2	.	CAISGGALNTGELFF	TGTGCCATCAGTGGCGGGGCCCTGAACACCGGGGAGCTGTTTTTT
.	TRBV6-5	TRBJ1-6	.	CASRETASGSPLHF	TGTGCCAGCAGGGAGACGGCAAGCGGATCACCCCTCCACTTT
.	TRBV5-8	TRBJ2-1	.	CASSLGRETSNEQFF	TGTGCCAGCAGCTTGGGGAGGGAAACTTCCAATGAGCAGTTCTTC
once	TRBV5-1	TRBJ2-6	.	CASSLGQFGSGANVLTF	TGCGCCAGCAGCTTGGGGCAGTTTGGCTCTGGGGCCAACGTCCTGACTTTC
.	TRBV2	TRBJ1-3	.	CASSARSGTWGDGNTIYF	TGTGCCAGCAGTGCCCGAAGCGGGACTTGGGGAGACGGAAACACCATATATTTT
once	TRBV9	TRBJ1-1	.	CASSAGLMNTEAFF	TGTGCCAGCAGCGCAGGACTTATGAACACTGAAGCTTTCTTT
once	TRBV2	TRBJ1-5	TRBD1	CASSFGQGGQPQHF	TGTGCCAGCAGTTTTGGACAGGGCGGACAGCCCCAGCATTTT
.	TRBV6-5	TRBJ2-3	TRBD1	CASSYSGQATDTQYF	TGTGCCAGCAGTTACTCGGGACAGGCAACAGATACGCAGTATTTT
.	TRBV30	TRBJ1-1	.	CACAREVNTEAFF	TGTGCTTGCGCGAGGGAGGTGAACACTGAAGCTTTCTTT
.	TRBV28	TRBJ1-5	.	CASSYPGQGNQPQHF	TGTGCCAGCAGTTATCCGGGACAAGGCAATCAGCCCCAGCATTTT
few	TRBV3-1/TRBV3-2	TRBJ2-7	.	CASSQARYEQYF	TGTGCCAGCAGCCAAGCCCGCTACGAGCAGTACTTC
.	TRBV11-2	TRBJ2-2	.	CASSLETANTGELFF	TGTGCCAGCAGCTTAGAGACAGCGAACACCGGGGAGCTGTTTTTT
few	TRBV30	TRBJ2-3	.	CAWNVGTLSTDTQYF	TGTGCCTGGAACGTGGGGACTCTGTCCACAGATACGCAGTATTTT
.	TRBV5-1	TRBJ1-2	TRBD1	CASSLNTGGAYGYTF	TGCGCCAGCAGCTTGAACACAGGGGGCGCGTATGGCTACACCTTC
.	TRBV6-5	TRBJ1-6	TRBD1	CASSPGQGTPLHF	TGTGCCAGCAGTCCGGGACAGGGGACACCCCTCCACTTT
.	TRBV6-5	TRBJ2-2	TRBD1	CASSHYRGTGELFF	TGTGCCAGCAGTCACTACAGGGGAACCGGGGAGCTGTTTTTT
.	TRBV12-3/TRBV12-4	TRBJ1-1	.	CASRNQGNTEAFF	TGTGCCAGCAGGAATCAGGGAAACACTGAAGCTTTCTTT
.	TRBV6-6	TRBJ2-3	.	CASSPISDTQYF	TGTGCCAGCAGCCCTATTTCAGATACGCAGTATTTT
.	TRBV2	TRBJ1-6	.	CASKGAGNSPLHF	TGTGCCAGCAAAGGTGCGGGGAATTCACCCCTCCACTTT
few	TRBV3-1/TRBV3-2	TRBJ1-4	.	CASSQDTVAEKLFF	TGTGCCAGCAGCCAAGACACAGTCGCTGAAAAACTGTTTTTT
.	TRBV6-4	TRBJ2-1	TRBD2	CASSWSSGGAGEQFF	TGTGCCAGCAGCTGGAGTAGCGGGGGGGCCGGTGAGCAGTTCTTC
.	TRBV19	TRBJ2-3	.	CASSIRGGTDTQYF	TGTGCCAGTAGTATACGTGGAGGCACAGATACGCAGTATTTT
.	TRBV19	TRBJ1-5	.	CASSIATGNQPQHF	TGTGCCAGTAGTATAGCGACAGGCAATCAGCCCCAGCATTTT
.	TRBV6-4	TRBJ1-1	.	CASSLFWNTEAFF	TGTGCTAGCAGCCTTTTCTGGAACACTGAAGCTTTCTTT
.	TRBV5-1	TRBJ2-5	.	CASSFQQGREETQYF	TGCGCCAGCAGCTTCCAACAGGGACGGGAAGAGACCCAGTACTTC
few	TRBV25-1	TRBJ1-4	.	CASTLGGLNEKLFF	TGTGCCAGCACCCTCGGGGGGTTAAATGAAAAACTGTTTTTT